This T cell receptor beta chain is drawn from a study of T-cell memory formation after mild COVID-19. Study-wide results and caveats: Those CD4+ clones that contracted were mainly in CM and EM (CD8+ ones in EMRA).

The table lists this clonotype with a few counts. Its specificity is not known. The V end lost 2 bases, the J end lost 5 bases, and 2 bases lay between the germline ends. The CDR3 contains 11 residues. Germline V lookup: CDR1 SEHNR, CDR2 FQNEAQ (reference sequence). MiXCR was run by TCRdb on the 5' RACE reads, yielding one entry per CDR3 protein. Seen here are about 470,000 distinct CDR3 sequences, about 23% observed once, and the top ten hold under 15%. This clonotype was sampled from an adult woman who had mild COVID-19 (a few samples of this study predate the infection). Cell type and time point are not known. The chain employs TRBV7-9 and TRBJ2-3; D remains ambiguous. The sequenced sample was PBMCs or a T cell subset sorted from them (not recorded which). In DNA, the CDR3 is TGTGCCAGCAGCTTAATAGATACGCAGTATTTT. Residues: CASSLIDTQYF. The variable domain in full, completed from reference TRBV7-9 and TRBJ2-3, reads DTGVSQNPRHKITKRGQNVTFRCDPISEHNRLYWYRQTLGQGPEFLTYFQNEAQLEKSRLLSDRFSAERPKGSFSTLEIQRTEQGDSAMYLCASSLIDTQYFGPGTRLTVL.